In this sample, the clone carrying this T cell receptor (beta chain) turned up once. Antigen: not known. A far larger clone is just one base off, so this is likely a read error. Generated by immunoSEQ multiplex PCR, the TCRdb table keeps only in-frame clones and is missing some. The repertoire holds almost 2,500 clones, with under 85% as singletons. CDR1 and CDR2 from the germline V gene are SGHVS and FNYEAQ. V was shortened by 3 bases and J by 12 bases, with 9 bases between the two germline ends. The CDR3 is made up of 11 amino acids. This sample was taken from a study of brain metastases from non-small cell lung cancer. Whole-study findings and limits: Paired brain metastases and primary tumors largely shared TCR repertoires. In about 64% of brain metastases, T-cell clones were expanded compared with matched primary tumors.

This receptor was taken from a donor at least 40 years old with non-small cell lung cancer. Sequencing input: primary lung tumor tissue. This chain links TRBV7-6 with TRBJ1-3; a possible D gene is TRBD1 (5 bases). The CDR3 region has the DNA TGTGCCAGCAGCTTGTCGGACATCATATATTTT. It translates to CASSLSDIIYF.